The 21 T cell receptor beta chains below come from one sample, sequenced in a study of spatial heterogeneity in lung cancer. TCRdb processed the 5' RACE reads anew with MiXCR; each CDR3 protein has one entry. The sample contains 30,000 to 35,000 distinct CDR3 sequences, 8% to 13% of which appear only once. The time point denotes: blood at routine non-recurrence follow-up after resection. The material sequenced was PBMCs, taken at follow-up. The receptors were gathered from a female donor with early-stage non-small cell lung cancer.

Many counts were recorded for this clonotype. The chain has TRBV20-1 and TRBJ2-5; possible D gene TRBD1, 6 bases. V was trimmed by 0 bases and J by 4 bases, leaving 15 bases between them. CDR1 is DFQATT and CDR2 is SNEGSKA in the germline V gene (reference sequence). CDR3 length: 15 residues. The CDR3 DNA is TGCAGTGCTAGAGATCGGCAGGGGATCTCAGAGACCCAGTACTTC. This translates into CSARDRQGISETQYF.

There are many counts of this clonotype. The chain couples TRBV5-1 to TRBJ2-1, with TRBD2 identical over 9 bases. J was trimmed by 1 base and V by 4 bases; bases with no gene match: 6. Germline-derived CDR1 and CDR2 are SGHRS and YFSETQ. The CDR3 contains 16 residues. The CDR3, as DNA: TGCGCCAGCAGCATTCGCGGGGGGGCATCCTACAATGAGCAGTTCTTC. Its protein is CASSIRGGASYNEQFF.

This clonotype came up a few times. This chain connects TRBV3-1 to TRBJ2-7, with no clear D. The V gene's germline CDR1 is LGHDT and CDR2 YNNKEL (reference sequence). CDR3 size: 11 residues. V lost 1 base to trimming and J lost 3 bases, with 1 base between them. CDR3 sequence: CASSQVYEQYF. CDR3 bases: TGTGCCAGCAGCCAAGTCTACGAGCAGTACTTC.

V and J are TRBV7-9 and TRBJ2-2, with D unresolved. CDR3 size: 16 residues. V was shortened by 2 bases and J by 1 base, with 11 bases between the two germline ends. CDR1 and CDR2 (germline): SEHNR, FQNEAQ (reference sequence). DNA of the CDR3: TGTGCCAGCAGCTTAAGGCAAACAGAGAACACCGGGGAGCTGTTTTTT. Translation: CASSLRQTENTGELFF.

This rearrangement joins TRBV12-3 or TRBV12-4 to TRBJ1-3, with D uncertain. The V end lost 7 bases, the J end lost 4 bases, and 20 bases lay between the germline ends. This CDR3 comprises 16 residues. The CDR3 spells CASTSPGRTLGNTIYF. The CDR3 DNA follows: TGTGCCAGCACCTCCCCTGGCAGGACCCTCGGAAACACCATATATTTT.

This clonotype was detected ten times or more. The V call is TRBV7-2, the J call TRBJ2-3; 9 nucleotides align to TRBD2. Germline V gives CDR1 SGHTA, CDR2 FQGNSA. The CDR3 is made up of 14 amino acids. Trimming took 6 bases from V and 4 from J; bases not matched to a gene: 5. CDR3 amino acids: CASSRGGVADTQYF. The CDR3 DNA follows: TGTGCCAGCAGTCGCGGGGGGGTGGCAGATACGCAGTATTTT.

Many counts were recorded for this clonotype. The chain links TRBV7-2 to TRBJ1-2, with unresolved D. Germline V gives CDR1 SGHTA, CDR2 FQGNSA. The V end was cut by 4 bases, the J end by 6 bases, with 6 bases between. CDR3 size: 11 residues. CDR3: CASSSGDGYTF. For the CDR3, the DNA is TGTGCCAGCAGCTCGGGAGATGGCTACACCTTC.

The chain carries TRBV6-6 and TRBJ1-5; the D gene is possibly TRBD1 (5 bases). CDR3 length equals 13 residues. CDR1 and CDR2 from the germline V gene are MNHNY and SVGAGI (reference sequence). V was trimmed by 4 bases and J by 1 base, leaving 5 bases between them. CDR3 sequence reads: CASSWGSNQPQHF. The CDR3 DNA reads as TGTGCCAGCAGTTGGGGGAGCAATCAGCCCCAGCATTTT.

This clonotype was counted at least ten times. The CDR3 sequence is CASRSGTDNEQFF. The CDR3 DNA sequence: TGTGCCAGCAGATCCGGGACAGACAATGAGCAGTTCTTC. This chain uses TRBV7-2 with TRBJ2-1; 7 bases are a match to TRBD1. The CDR3 is 13 residues long. The V segment lost 6 bases and the J segment 5 bases; nucleotides outside the gene matches: 4. Germline V lookup: CDR1 SGHTA, CDR2 FQGNSA.

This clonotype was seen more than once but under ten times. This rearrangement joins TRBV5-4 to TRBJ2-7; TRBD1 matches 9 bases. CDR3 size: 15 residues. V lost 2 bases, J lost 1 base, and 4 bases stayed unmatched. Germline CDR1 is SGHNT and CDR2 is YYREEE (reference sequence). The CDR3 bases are TGTGCCAGCAGCTTTATCGGGACAGGGTCCTACGAGCAGTACTTC. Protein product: CASSFIGTGSYEQYF.

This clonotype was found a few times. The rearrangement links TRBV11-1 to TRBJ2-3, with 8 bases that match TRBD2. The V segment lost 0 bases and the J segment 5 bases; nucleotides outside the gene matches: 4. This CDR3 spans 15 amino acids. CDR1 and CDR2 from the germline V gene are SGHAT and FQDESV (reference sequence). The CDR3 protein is CASSLAAGGKDTQYF. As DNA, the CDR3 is TGTGCCAGCAGCTTAGCGGCGGGGGGTAAAGATACGCAGTATTTT.

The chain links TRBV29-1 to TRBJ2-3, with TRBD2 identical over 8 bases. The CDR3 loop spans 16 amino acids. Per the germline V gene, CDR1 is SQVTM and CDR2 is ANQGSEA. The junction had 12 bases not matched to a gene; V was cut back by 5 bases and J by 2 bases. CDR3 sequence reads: CSVSGWSGGPTDTQYF. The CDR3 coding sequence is TGCAGCGTTAGCGGTTGGAGCGGGGGTCCCACAGATACGCAGTATTTT.

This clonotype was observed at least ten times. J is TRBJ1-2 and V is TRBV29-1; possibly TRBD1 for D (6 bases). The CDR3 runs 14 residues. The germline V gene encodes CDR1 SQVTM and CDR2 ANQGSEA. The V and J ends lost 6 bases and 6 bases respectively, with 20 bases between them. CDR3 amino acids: CSVDRYSLPDGYTF. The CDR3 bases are TGCAGCGTCGACAGGTACTCGCTACCCGATGGCTACACCTTC.

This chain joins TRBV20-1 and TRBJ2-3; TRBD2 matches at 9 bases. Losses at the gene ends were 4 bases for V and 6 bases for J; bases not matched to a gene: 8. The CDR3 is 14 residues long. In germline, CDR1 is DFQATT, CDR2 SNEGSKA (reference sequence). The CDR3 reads CSATASGVIDTQYF. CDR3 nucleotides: TGCAGTGCTACGGCTAGCGGGGTCATCGATACGCAGTATTTT.

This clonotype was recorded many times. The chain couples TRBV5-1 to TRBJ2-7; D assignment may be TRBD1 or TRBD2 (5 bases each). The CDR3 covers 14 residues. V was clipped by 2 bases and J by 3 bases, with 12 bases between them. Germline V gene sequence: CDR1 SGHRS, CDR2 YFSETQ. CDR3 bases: TGCGCCAGCAGCTTAACCGGGACGGACTACGAGCAGTACTTC. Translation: CASSLTGTDYEQYF.

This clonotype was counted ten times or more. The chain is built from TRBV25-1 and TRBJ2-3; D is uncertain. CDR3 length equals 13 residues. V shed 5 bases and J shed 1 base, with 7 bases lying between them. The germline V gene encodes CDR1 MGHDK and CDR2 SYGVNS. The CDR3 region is CASSRDRTDTQYF. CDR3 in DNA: TGTGCCAGCAGTCGTGACCGCACAGATACGCAGTATTTT.

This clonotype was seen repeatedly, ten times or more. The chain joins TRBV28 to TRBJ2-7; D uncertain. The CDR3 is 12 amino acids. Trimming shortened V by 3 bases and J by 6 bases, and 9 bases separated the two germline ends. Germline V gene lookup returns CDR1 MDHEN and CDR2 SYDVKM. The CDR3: CASSLAGGEQYF. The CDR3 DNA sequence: TGTGCCAGCAGTTTGGCAGGCGGCGAGCAGTACTTC.

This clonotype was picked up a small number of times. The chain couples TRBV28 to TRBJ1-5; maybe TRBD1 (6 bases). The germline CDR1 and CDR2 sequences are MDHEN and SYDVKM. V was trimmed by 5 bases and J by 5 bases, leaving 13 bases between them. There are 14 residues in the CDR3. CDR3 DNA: TGTGCCAGCAGTAGGACAGATTGGGATCAGCCCCAGCATTTT. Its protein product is CASSRTDWDQPQHF. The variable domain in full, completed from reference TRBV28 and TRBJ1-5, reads DVKVTQSSRYLVKRTGEKVFLECVQDMDHENMFWYRQDPGLGLRLIYFSYDVKMKEKGDIPEGYSVSREKKERFSLILESASTNQTSMYLCASSRTDWDQPQHFGDGTRLSIL.

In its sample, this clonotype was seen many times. This CDR3 is CASSTGLSYEQYF. The CDR3 DNA reads as TGTGCCAGCAGCACAGGACTGAGCTACGAGCAGTACTTC. The V gene is TRBV9, the J gene TRBJ2-7; D could derive from TRBD1 or TRBD2 (5 bases each). This CDR3 has 13 amino acids. Germline values: CDR1 SGDLS, CDR2 YYNGEE. Between the trimmed V and J ends, which lost 4 bases and 3 bases, there was a span of 11 bases.

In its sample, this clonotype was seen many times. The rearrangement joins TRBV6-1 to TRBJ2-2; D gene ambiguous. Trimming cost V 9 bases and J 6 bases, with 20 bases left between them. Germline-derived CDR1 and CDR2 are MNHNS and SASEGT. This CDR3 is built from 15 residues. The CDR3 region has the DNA TGTGCCAGTTCTGGACGTGGCCATCTCCCCGGGGAGCTGTTTTTT. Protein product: CASSGRGHLPGELFF.

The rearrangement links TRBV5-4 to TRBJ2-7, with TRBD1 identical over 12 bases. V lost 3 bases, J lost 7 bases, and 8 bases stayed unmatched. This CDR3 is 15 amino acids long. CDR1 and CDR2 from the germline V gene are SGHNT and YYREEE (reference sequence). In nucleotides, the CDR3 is TGTGCCAGCAGCTATCCGGGACAGGGGGCAGGAGAGCAGTACTTC. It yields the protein CASSYPGQGAGEQYF.